Each of the 7 T cell receptor beta chains below was sequenced from the same sample in a study of shared clonotypes between healthy human individuals. Profiled with immunoSEQ multiplex PCR; TCRdb holds only in-frame clones, not every one. Altogether some 2.4 million clones are present, 80% to 95% being singletons, with the ten largest covering 0.36%. Sequencing was done on a sample of naive CD4+ T cells from PBMCs. The subset here: CD45RA+ positively selected. The origin of the receptors is a man between 18 and 29 years old in good health. Some clones in this sample may be carry-over from other donors' samples.

The J gene is TRBJ1-1, the V gene TRBV9; D is uncertain. The CDR3 consists of 13 residues. V was shortened by 4 bases and J by 0 bases, with 7 bases between the two germline ends. The germline CDR1 and CDR2 sequences are SGDLS and YYNGEE. The chain's CDR3 is CASSPRVNTEAFF. CDR3 bases: TGTGCCAGCAGCCCCAGAGTGAACACTGAAGCTTTCTTT.

The rearrangement links TRBV18 to TRBJ2-7; TRBD1 agrees at 12 bases. Germline lookup yields CDR1 KGHSH and CDR2 LQKENI. CDR3 length equals 16 residues. V lost 4 bases and J lost 5; bases outside the gene matches: 9. CDR3 loop: CASSLHVGQGANEQYF. In nucleotides, the CDR3 is TGTGCCAGCTCACTACATGTGGGACAGGGGGCCAACGAGCAGTACTTC.

The rearrangement uses TRBV10-3 and TRBJ1-5, with TRBD1 matching over 8 bases. The V gene's germline CDR1 is ENHRY and CDR2 SYGVKD. The CDR3 extends over 15 amino acids. Trimming cost V 0 bases and J 6 bases; bases outside gene matches: 4. CDR3 sequence reads: CAISESETGAQPQHF. Written as DNA, the CDR3 is TGTGCCATCAGTGAGTCGGAGACAGGGGCTCAGCCCCAGCATTTT.

This rearrangement joins TRBV18 to TRBJ1-2; 7 bases are shared with TRBD1. CDR1 and CDR2 from the germline V gene are KGHSH and LQKENI. The CDR3 sequence is 16 residues long. V shed 3 bases and J 0 bases; nucleotides not matched to a gene: 7. CDR3 bases: TGTGCCAGCTCACCGGGACAGCCCAAAGCTAACTATGGCTACACCTTC. Translated, it gives CASSPGQPKANYGYTF.

This rearrangement joins TRBV7-9 to TRBJ2-5; 11 bases fit TRBD2. The V gene's germline CDR1 is SEHNR and CDR2 FQNEAQ (reference sequence). The junction had 4 bases not matched to a gene; V was cut back by 5 bases and J by 5 bases. The CDR3 is 14 residues long. The CDR3 reads CASSRLAGLETQYF. DNA for the CDR3: TGTGCCAGCAGCCGACTAGCGGGATTGGAGACCCAGTACTTC.

The rearrangement uses TRBV6-1 and TRBJ1-5, with 8 bases identical to TRBD1. Trimming at V came to 4 bases and at J to 7 bases, leaving 12 bases not matched to a gene. This CDR3 contains 16 residues. Germline V CDR1 and CDR2: MNHNS, SASEGT. CDR3 in amino acids: CASSAAGQGLGQPQHF. In nucleotides, the CDR3 is TGTGCCAGCAGTGCAGCCGGACAGGGTTTGGGGCAGCCCCAGCATTTT.

This clone was recorded once. The chain uses TRBV30 and TRBJ1-4, with TRBD1 matching over 7 bases. From germline, CDR1 is GTSNPN and CDR2 SVGIG (reference sequence). The ends lost 4 bases at V and 4 bases at J; junction bases unmatched: 9. The CDR3 has 15 residues. CDR3 in amino acids: CAWTGQLGVNEKLFF. CDR3 bases: TGTGCCTGGACGGGACAGCTTGGAGTTAATGAAAAACTGTTTTTT.